This record looks at one TCR beta chain sequence and its context. What it binds is unknown. Nominal health characterized the donors when sampled, though unrecorded immune exposures were likely. This sample was taken from a study of cytomegalovirus exposure and HLA in healthy donors. General observations from the study: Most TCR sequences proved rare, with some public TCRs found in many donors.

The PCR used 60 Vbeta and 13 Jbeta primers. Assay: immunoSEQ multiplex PCR; the TCRdb copy retains only in-frame clones and omits some. The table has around 110,000 clones, 75% seen once. Per germline, CDR1 SSHAT and CDR2 FNYEAQ (reference sequence). This CDR3 is built from 15 residues. J was trimmed by 3 bases and V by 5 bases; bases with no gene match: 9. The TCR sequence derives from a man aged 40-55 years in good health and CMV-seronegative. V is TRBV7-7 and J is TRBJ2-7, with 8 bases lining up with TRBD1. Specimen: PBMCs. This CDR3 reads CASSPSAGQGYEQYF. The CDR3 DNA reads TGTGCCAGCAGCCCCTCGGCCGGACAGGGCTACGAGCAGTACTTC.